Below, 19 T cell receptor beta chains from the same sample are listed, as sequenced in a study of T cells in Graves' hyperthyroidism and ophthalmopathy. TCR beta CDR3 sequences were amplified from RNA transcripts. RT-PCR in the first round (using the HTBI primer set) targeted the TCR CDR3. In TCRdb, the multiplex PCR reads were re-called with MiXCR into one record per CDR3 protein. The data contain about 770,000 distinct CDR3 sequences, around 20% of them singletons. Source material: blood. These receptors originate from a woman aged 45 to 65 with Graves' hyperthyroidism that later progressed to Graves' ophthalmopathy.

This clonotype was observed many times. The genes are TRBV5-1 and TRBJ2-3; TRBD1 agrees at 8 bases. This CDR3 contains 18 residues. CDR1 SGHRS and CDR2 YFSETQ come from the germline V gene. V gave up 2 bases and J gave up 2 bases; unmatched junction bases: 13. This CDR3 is CASSLSPGGFIITDTQYF. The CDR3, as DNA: TGCGCCAGCAGCTTATCTCCAGGGGGCTTTATCATCACAGATACGCAGTATTTT. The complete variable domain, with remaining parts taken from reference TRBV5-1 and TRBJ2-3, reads KAGVTQTPRYLIKTRGQQVTLSCSPISGHRSVSWYQQTPGQGLQFLFEYFSETQRNKGNFPGRFSGRQFSNSRSEMNVSTLELGDSALYLCASSLSPGGFIITDTQYFGPGTRLTVL.

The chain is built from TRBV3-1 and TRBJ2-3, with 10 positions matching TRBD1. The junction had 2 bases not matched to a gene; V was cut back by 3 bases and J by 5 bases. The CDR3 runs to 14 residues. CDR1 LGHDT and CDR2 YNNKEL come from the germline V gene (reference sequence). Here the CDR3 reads CASSQGQGQDTQYF. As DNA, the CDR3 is TGTGCCAGCAGCCAGGGACAGGGGCAAGATACGCAGTATTTT.

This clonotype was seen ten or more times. CDR3 sequence: CAWSVPRGVQETQYF. The DNA for the CDR3 is TGTGCCTGGAGTGTCCCGCGGGGGGTACAAGAGACCCAGTACTTC. The V call is TRBV30, the J call TRBJ2-5, with TRBD2 matching 8 bases. This CDR3 contains 15 residues. Germline CDR1 reads GTSNPN; CDR2 reads SVGIG (reference sequence). The ends lost 0 bases at V and 2 bases at J; junction bases unmatched: 5.

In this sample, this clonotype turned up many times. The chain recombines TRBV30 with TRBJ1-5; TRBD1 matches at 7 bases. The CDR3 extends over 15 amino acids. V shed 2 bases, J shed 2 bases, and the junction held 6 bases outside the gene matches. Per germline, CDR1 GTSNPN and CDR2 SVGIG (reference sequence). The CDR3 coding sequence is TGTGCCTGGAGTCTAGGACAGGCGCGCAATCAGCCCCAGCATTTT. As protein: CAWSLGQARNQPQHF.

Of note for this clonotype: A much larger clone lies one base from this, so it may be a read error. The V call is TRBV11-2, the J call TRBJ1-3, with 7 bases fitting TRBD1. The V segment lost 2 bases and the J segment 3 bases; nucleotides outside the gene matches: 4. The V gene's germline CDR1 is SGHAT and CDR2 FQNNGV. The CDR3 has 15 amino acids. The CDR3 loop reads CASSLQGVHGNTIYF. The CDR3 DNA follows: TGTGCCAGCAGCTTACAGGGGGTCCATGGAAACACCATATATTTT.

The CDR3 coding sequence is TGTGCCAGCAGCTTAGCAAGTGGGGCGGCCGGGGAGCTGTTTTTT. The encoded protein is CASSLASGAAGELFF. The V call is TRBV7-6, the J call TRBJ2-2; tentatively, D is TRBD1 (5 bases). This CDR3 contains 15 residues. Per the germline V gene, CDR1 is SGHVS and CDR2 is FNYEAQ. V lost 0 bases to trimming and J lost 6 bases, with 11 bases between them.

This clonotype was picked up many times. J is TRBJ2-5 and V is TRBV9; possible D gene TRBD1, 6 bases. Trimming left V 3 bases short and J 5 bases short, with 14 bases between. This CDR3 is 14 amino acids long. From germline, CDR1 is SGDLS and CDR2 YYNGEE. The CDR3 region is CASSATGTGETQYF. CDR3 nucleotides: TGTGCCAGCAGCGCTACAGGGACGGGGGAGACCCAGTACTTC.

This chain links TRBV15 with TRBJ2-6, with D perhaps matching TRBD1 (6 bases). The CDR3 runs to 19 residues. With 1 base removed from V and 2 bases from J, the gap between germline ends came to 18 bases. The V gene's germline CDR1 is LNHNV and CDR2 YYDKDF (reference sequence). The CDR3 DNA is TGTGCCACCAGCAGAGCCTCGAACAGGGTCGTTGCTGGGGCCAACGTCCTGACTTTC. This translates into CATSRASNRVVAGANVLTF.

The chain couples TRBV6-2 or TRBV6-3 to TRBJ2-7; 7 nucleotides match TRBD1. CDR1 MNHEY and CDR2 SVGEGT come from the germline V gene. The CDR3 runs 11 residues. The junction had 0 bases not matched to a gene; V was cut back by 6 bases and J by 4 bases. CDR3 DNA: TGTGCCAGCAGGGGACAGTACGAGCAGTACTTC. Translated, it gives CASRGQYEQYF.

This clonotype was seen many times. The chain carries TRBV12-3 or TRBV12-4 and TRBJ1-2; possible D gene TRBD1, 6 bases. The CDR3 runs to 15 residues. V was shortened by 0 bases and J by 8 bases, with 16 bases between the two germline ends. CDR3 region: CASSLAGTLGGGYTF. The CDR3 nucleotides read TGTGCCAGCAGTTTAGCTGGGACACTAGGCGGGGGCTACACCTTC.

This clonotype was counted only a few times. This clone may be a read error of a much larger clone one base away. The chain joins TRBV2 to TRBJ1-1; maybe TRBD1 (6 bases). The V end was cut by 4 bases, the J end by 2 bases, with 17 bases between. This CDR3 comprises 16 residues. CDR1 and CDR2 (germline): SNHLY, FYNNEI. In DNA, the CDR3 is TGTGCCAGCAGTGTACCGATAGACAGGATTAACACTGAAGCTTTCTTT. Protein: CASSVPIDRINTEAFF.

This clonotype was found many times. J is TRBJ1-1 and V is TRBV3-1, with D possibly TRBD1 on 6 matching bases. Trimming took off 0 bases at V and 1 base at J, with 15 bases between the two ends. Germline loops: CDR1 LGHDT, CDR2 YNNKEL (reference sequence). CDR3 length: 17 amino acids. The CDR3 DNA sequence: TGTGCCAGCAGCCAAGACCACTGGAGGGGGGGGAACACTGAAGCTTTCTTT. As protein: CASSQDHWRGGNTEAFF.

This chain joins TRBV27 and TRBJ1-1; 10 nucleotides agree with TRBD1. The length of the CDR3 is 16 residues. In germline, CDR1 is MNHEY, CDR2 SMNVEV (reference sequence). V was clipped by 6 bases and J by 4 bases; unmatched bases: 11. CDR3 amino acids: CASSPRDRGRSTEAFF. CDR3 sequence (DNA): TGTGCCAGCAGCCCCCGGGACAGGGGCAGGAGCACTGAAGCTTTCTTT.

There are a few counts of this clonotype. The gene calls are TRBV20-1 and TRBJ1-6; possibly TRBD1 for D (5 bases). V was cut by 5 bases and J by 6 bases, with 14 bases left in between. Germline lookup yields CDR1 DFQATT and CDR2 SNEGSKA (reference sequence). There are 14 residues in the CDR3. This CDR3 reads CSARQQAGNSPLHF. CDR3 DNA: TGCAGTGCTCGACAGCAGGCGGGTAATTCACCCCTCCACTTT.

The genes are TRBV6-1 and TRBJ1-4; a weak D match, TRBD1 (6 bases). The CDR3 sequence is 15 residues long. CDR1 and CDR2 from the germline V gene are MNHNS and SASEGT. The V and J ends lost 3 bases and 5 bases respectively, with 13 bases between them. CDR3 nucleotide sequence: TGTGCCAGCAGTGATCCAGGGGAGGTGAATGAAAAACTGTTTTTT. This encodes CASSDPGEVNEKLFF.

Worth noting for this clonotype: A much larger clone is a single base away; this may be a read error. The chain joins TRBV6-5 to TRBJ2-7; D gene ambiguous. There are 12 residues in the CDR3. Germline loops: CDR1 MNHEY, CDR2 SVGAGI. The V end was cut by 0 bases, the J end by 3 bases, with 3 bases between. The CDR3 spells CASSYSFYEQYF. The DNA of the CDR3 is TGTGCCAGCAGTTACTCGTTCTACGAGCAGTACTTC.

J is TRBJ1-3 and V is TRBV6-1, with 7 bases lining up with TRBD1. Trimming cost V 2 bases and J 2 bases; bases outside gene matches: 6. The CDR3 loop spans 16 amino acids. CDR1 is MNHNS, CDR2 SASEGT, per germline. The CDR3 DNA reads TGTGCCAGCAGTGAATTGGAGGGGGCGGCTGGAAACACCATATATTTT. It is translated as CASSELEGAAGNTIYF.

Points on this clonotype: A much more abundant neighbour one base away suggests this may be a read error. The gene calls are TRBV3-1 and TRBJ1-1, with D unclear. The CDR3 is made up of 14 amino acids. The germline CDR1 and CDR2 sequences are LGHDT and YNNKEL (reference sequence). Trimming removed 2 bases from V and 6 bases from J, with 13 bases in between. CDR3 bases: TGTGCCAGCAGCCAAAGGACGGCGGGTTCTGAAGCTTTCTTT. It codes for CASSQRTAGSEAFF. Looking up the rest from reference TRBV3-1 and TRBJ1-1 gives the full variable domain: DTAVSQTPKYLVTQMGNDKSIKCEQNLGHDTMYWYKQDSKKFLKIMFSYNNKELIINETVPNRFSPKSPDKAHLNLHINSLELGDSAVYFCASSQRTAGSEAFFGQGTRLTVV.

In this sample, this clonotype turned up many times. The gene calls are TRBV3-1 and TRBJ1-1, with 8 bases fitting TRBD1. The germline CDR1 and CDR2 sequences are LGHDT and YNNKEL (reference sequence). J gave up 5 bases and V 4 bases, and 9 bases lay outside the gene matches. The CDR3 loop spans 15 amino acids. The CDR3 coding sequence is TGTGCCAGCAGCCCTCAGCCAGGGGGCTGGACTGAAGCTTTCTTT. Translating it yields CASSPQPGGWTEAFF. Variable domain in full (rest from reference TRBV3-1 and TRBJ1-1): DTAVSQTPKYLVTQMGNDKSIKCEQNLGHDTMYWYKQDSKKFLKIMFSYNNKELIINETVPNRFSPKSPDKAHLNLHINSLELGDSAVYFCASSPQPGGWTEAFFGQGTRLTVV.